This T cell receptor (beta chain) was retrieved from a study of glioma-infiltrating T cells. The overall study: Dexamethasone exposure before glioma surgery was limited to six or fewer days.

The germline V gene encodes CDR1 SGHTA and CDR2 FQGNSA. This CDR3 comprises 17 residues. V was clipped by 2 bases and J by 3 bases; unmatched bases: 10. TCR alpha and beta CDR3 regions were amplified from RNA using iRepertoire nested multiplex PCR. Each CDR3 protein gets one entry after TCRdb re-called the multiplex PCR reads with MiXCR. The data show 300,000 to 450,000 distinct CDR3 sequences, 41% seen once. Concerning this clonotype: Its target is unknown.

Study-level findings and limits: A blood CDR3 motif signature was depleted in highly divergent patients.

Sequencing was done on a sample of glioma tissue, nonneoplastic brain tissue, or PBMCs (not recorded which). The sequence was collected from a human donor with low-grade glioma or glioblastoma, undergoing nonglioma brain surgery, or in good health (not recorded which). The chain joins TRBV7-2 to TRBJ1-5; 7 bases line up with TRBD1. The CDR3 nucleotides read TGTGCCAGCAGCTTAAGATTAATGACAGGGCCCAATCAGCCCCAGCATTTT. It specifies CASSLRLMTGPNQPQHF.